The 29 T cell receptor beta chains given below trace back to one sample, sequenced in a study of T cell repertoires in cytomegalovirus infection (dated by TCRdb to the late 2010s). The sequencer was an Illumina HiSeq 1500. TCRdb ran its own pipeline on the public reads, namely fastp trimming at Q25 and MiXCR clone calling, and kept in-frame beta chains. Rows matching on CDR3 protein sequence are summarized as one entry with the most common DNA and genes. Across this sample there are some 320,000 distinct CDR3 sequences, with 9.5% seen only once. Roughly 4.5% of the sample is taken by the ten largest. The sample comprised PBMCs. These receptors originate from a human donor in good health (CMV status not recorded). Some clones in this sample may be carry-over from other donors' samples.

This clonotype showed up many times. V usage is TRBV7-2 and J usage is TRBJ2-7; D is ambiguous. Looked up from germline, CDR1 is SGHTA and CDR2 is FQGNSA. This CDR3 comprises 13 residues. V lost 3 bases and J 6 bases, leaving 12 bases between the germline ends. This chain's CDR3 is CASSLGLAAEQYF. Written as DNA, the CDR3 is TGTGCCAGCAGCTTGGGTTTGGCGGCCGAGCAGTACTTC.

This clonotype was seen many times. The genes are TRBV28 and TRBJ1-4; D gene unclear. Germline V gene lookup returns CDR1 MDHEN and CDR2 SYDVKM. V was pared by 5 bases and J by 8 bases, with 12 bases between. This CDR3 comprises 13 residues. CDR3 sequence (DNA): TGTGCCAGCAGTCCTCCCCGAGGGGAAAAACTGTTTTTT. Protein product: CASSPPRGEKLFF.

The gene calls are TRBV12-5 and TRBJ2-3; 7 nucleotides agree with TRBD2. Germline V CDR1 and CDR2: LGHNT, FRNRAP. The CDR3 consists of 13 residues. V lost 5 bases to trimming and J lost 6 bases; unmatched junction nucleotides: 5. The CDR3 coding sequence is TGTGCTAGTGGTCTAGCGGCCAAGGATACGCAGTATTTT. Encoded protein: CASGLAAKDTQYF.

The rearrangement links TRBV6-4 to TRBJ1-2; D might be TRBD1 (6 bases). The V gene's germline CDR1 is MRHNA and CDR2 SNTAGT. The CDR3 is 12 residues long. V lost 4 bases, J lost 8 bases, and 11 bases lay in between. CDR3 sequence: CASSVAGGGYTF. CDR3 sequence (DNA): TGTGCCAGCAGTGTAGCCGGGGGCGGCTACACCTTC.

This clonotype turned up a few times. J is TRBJ2-5 and V is TRBV24-1; 7 bases match TRBD1. Germline values: CDR1 KGHDR, CDR2 SFDVKD. V lost 2 bases, J lost 1 base, and 3 bases stayed unmatched. The CDR3 is 15 residues long. In DNA form, the CDR3 reads TGTGCCACCAGTGATTCTGGGACAGTCCAAGAGACCCAGTACTTC. It codes for CATSDSGTVQETQYF.

J is TRBJ2-3 and V is TRBV6-2 or TRBV6-3; the match to TRBD2 covers 7 bases. The CDR3 spans 14 residues. V lost 7 bases, J lost 3 bases, and 7 bases stayed unmatched. Germline assignment: CDR1 MNHEY and CDR2 SVGEGT. CDR3 region: CASKPAGSTDTQYF. In nucleotides, the CDR3 is TGTGCCAGCAAACCAGCGGGGTCTACAGATACGCAGTATTTT.

This clonotype was seen more than once but under ten times. This chain joins TRBV4-1 and TRBJ2-1; 7 bases align to TRBD2. Germline V gene data show CDR1 as MGHRA and CDR2 as YSYEKL. V shed 0 bases and J 6 bases; nucleotides not matched to a gene: 8. The CDR3 is 16 residues long. Here the CDR3 reads CASSQEFPSGINEQFF. For the CDR3, the DNA is TGCGCCAGCAGCCAAGAATTCCCTAGCGGCATCAATGAGCAGTTCTTC.

This clonotype was observed at least ten times. A much bigger clone sits one base away, suggesting this may be a read error. The chain couples TRBV7-2 to TRBJ1-1, with D perhaps TRBD1 (6 bases). This CDR3 has 13 residues. From germline, CDR1 is SGHTA and CDR2 FQGNSA. Trimming stripped 4 bases from V and 1 base from J, with 7 bases between. The CDR3 loop is CASSWGQNTEAFF. CDR3 DNA sequence: TGTGCCAGCAGCTGGGGACAGAACACTGAAGCTTTCTTT.

This clonotype was detected many times. V gene TRBV4-3 combines with J gene TRBJ1-2, with D tentatively TRBD1 (5 bases). Germline-derived CDR1 and CDR2 are LGHNA and YSLEER. V was shortened by 4 bases and J by 5 bases, with 17 bases between the two germline ends. This CDR3 is 15 amino acids long. This CDR3 reads CASSPTRGGRYGYTF. The DNA of the CDR3 is TGCGCCAGCAGCCCCACCCGCGGGGGTCGTTATGGCTACACCTTC.

This clonotype has only a few counts. The V call is TRBV20-1, the J call TRBJ1-5, with D possibly TRBD1 on 6 matching bases. The germline V gene encodes CDR1 DFQATT and CDR2 SNEGSKA (reference sequence). The length of the CDR3 is 17 residues. V was cut by 2 bases and J by 0 bases, with 17 bases left in between. The CDR3 nucleotides are TGCAGTGCTAGATCCCCAGGGGCCCGATATAGCAATCAGCCCCAGCATTTT. Protein: CSARSPGARYSNQPQHF.

In this sample, this clonotype turned up many times. The CDR3 nucleotides read TGTGCCAGCAGTGAAGAAAGGAACCCGAACACTGAAGCTTTCTTT. Protein product: CASSEERNPNTEAFF. The chain is built from TRBV2 and TRBJ1-1; D call uncertain. V lost 1 base and J 1 base, leaving 10 bases between the germline ends. CDR1 is SNHLY, CDR2 FYNNEI, per germline. The CDR3 is 15 amino acids. The whole variable domain, filled in from reference TRBV2 and TRBJ1-1, reads EPEVTQTPSHQVTQMGQEVILRCVPISNHLYFYWYRQILGQKVEFLVSFYNNEISEKSEIFDDQFSVERPDGSNFTLKIRSTKLEDSAMYFCASSEERNPNTEAFFGQGTRLTVV.

This clonotype was counted ten times or more. The rearrangement links TRBV7-2 to TRBJ2-7; D remains ambiguous. V lost 0 bases, J lost 3 bases, and 9 bases lay in between. The CDR3 loop spans 14 amino acids. The V gene's germline CDR1 is SGHTA and CDR2 FQGNSA. The CDR3 is CASSLAPAIYEQYF. The DNA of the CDR3 is TGTGCCAGCAGCTTAGCTCCCGCTATCTACGAGCAGTACTTC.

The chain uses TRBV30 and TRBJ1-5; D is ambiguous. Trimming stripped 0 bases from V and 5 bases from J, with 14 bases between. Per the germline V gene, CDR1 is GTSNPN and CDR2 is SVGIG (reference sequence). The CDR3 has 15 residues. CDR3: CAWSVPRGRYQPQHF. In DNA form, the CDR3 reads TGTGCCTGGAGTGTACCGCGCGGACGGTATCAGCCCCAGCATTTT.

The J gene is TRBJ2-2, the V gene TRBV12-5; no clear D. Germline assignment: CDR1 LGHNT and CDR2 FRNRAP. The CDR3 contains 12 residues. Trimming left V 6 bases short and J 5 bases short, with 7 bases between. The CDR3 DNA reads TGTGCTAGTGGGGGCAAGACCGGGGAGCTGTTTTTT. This gives the protein CASGGKTGELFF.

At least ten counts were recorded for this clonotype. This chain connects TRBV7-2 to TRBJ2-1; the D call may be TRBD1 or TRBD2 (6 bases each). The CDR3 is 15 amino acids. Germline V gene lookup returns CDR1 SGHTA and CDR2 FQGNSA. V dropped 1 base and J dropped 6 bases, with 13 bases sitting between them. The CDR3 protein is CASSLVRGVGNEQFF. The CDR3, as DNA: TGTGCCAGCAGCTTAGTAAGGGGGGTGGGCAATGAGCAGTTCTTC.

In this sample, this clonotype turned up a few times. V and J are TRBV4-3 and TRBJ2-6; D gene unclear. The CDR3 has 17 residues. V dropped 0 bases and J dropped 0 bases, with 9 bases sitting between them. The germline gives CDR1 LGHNA, CDR2 YSLEER. CDR3 DNA: TGCGCCAGCAGCCAAGATCAGCCGGGCTCTGGGGCCAACGTCCTGACTTTC. This encodes CASSQDQPGSGANVLTF.

The chain joins TRBV20-1 to TRBJ1-4, with D tentatively TRBD1 (6 bases). CDR1 and CDR2 (germline): DFQATT, SNEGSKA (reference sequence). CDR3 length: 14 amino acids. V lost 4 bases and J 8 bases, leaving 17 bases between the germline ends. The DNA of the CDR3 is TGCAGTGCTACTCGGGACAATAGGGGGGAAAAACTGTTTTTT. Translated, it gives CSATRDNRGEKLFF.

There are many counts of this clonotype. The chain uses TRBV19 and TRBJ2-7; 7 positions agree with TRBD1. V was pared by 4 bases and J by 1 base, with 4 bases of the junction left unmatched. Looked up from germline, CDR1 is LNHDA and CDR2 is SQIVND (reference sequence). The length of the CDR3 is 14 residues. CDR3 amino acids: CASSNRGKSYEQYF. CDR3 DNA sequence: TGTGCCAGTAGTAACAGGGGAAAGTCCTACGAGCAGTACTTC.

Many counts were recorded for this clonotype. The chain links TRBV7-2 to TRBJ1-1; the D is unclear. V gave up 5 bases and J gave up 1 base, with 14 bases separating them. CDR3 length: 15 amino acids. CDR1 is SGHTA, CDR2 FQGNSA, per germline. The CDR3 protein is CASSMPGRPNTEAFF. In DNA form, the CDR3 reads TGTGCCAGCAGCATGCCCGGGCGGCCGAACACTGAAGCTTTCTTT.

This clonotype has more than one count but fewer than ten. V and J are TRBV28 and TRBJ1-2; D uncertain. Germline V lookup: CDR1 MDHEN, CDR2 SYDVKM. Trimming shortened V by 1 base and J by 5 bases, and 11 bases separated the two germline ends. The CDR3 spans 14 residues. Here the CDR3 DNA reads TGTGCCAGCAGTTTATTGATAGGCCCATATGGCTACACCTTC. Translation: CASSLLIGPYGYTF.

The rearrangement links TRBV11-2 to TRBJ1-1; D is undetermined. The CDR3 spans 15 residues. The germline CDR1 and CDR2 sequences are SGHAT and FQNNGV. Trimming took 1 base from V and 2 from J, leaving 11 bases between them. The CDR3 DNA reads TGTGCCAGCAGCTTAGCTGGCACACCAAACACTGAAGCTTTCTTT. Protein product: CASSLAGTPNTEAFF. The full variable domain, rest sourced from reference TRBV11-2 and TRBJ1-1, is EAGVAQSPRYKIIEKRQSVAFWCNPISGHATLYWYQQILGQGPKLLIQFQNNGVVDDSQLPKDRFSAERLKGVDSTLKIQPAKLEDSAVYLCASSLAGTPNTEAFFGQGTRLTVV.

This clonotype was seen a few times. The chain has TRBV5-4 and TRBJ2-7; tentatively, D is TRBD1 or TRBD2 (5 bases each). The germline V gene encodes CDR1 SGHNT and CDR2 YYREEE (reference sequence). Trimming removed 1 base from V and 0 bases from J, with 11 bases in between. CDR3 size: 15 residues. The CDR3 DNA reads as TGTGCCAGCAGCTTGTCCGCAGGGACCTCCTACGAGCAGTACTTC. Protein product: CASSLSAGTSYEQYF. Full variable domain (remainder filled in from reference TRBV5-4 and TRBJ2-7): ETGVTQSPTHLIKTRGQQVTLRCSSQSGHNTVSWYQQALGQGPQFIFQYYREEENGRGNFPPRFSGLQFPNYSSELNVNALELDDSALYLCASSLSAGTSYEQYFGPGTRLTVT.

This clonotype appeared a few times. V gene TRBV5-1 combines with J gene TRBJ2-2; D may be TRBD2 (5 bases). CDR3 size: 15 residues. Germline assignment: CDR1 SGHRS and CDR2 YFSETQ. V was pared by 5 bases and J by 3 bases, with 14 bases between. The CDR3 sequence: CASRPVLGDTGELFF. CDR3 sequence (DNA): TGCGCCAGCAGACCCGTACTAGGAGACACCGGGGAGCTGTTTTTT.

This chain joins TRBV25-1 and TRBJ2-5; 8 nucleotides align to TRBD2. This CDR3 spans 16 amino acids. The germline V gene encodes CDR1 MGHDK and CDR2 SYGVNS. V shed 3 bases, J shed 2 bases, and the junction held 8 bases outside the gene matches. The CDR3 spells CASSDTWERGQETQYF. Written as DNA, the CDR3 is TGTGCCAGCAGTGACACCTGGGAGCGGGGGCAAGAGACCCAGTACTTC.

The chain's CDR3 is CASNQGGGRYEQYF. CDR3 in DNA: TGTGCCAGCAACCAGGGGGGCGGGCGGTACGAGCAGTACTTC. The chain employs TRBV7-2 and TRBJ2-7, with D possibly TRBD1 on 7 matching bases. Between the trimmed V and J ends, which lost 7 bases and 4 bases, there was a span of 17 bases. The V gene's germline CDR1 is SGHTA and CDR2 FQGNSA. The CDR3 contains 14 residues.

This clonotype turned up a few times. The V gene is TRBV6-1, the J gene TRBJ1-3; D is uncertain. CDR1 and CDR2 (germline): MNHNS, SASEGT. Trimming shortened V by 5 bases and J by 6 bases, and 17 bases separated the two germline ends. The CDR3 length is 15 residues. For the CDR3, the DNA is TGTGCCAGCAGTCTCCATCCGGCGGATAAAAACACCATATATTTT. Protein sequence: CASSLHPADKNTIYF.

This clonotype was seen repeatedly, ten times or more. This sequence joins TRBV28 and TRBJ1-2, with D uncertain. The germline V and J ends were trimmed by 4 bases and 4 bases, with 16 bases remaining between them. CDR3 length: 15 amino acids. CDR1 is MDHEN, CDR2 SYDVKM, per germline. The CDR3 DNA is TGTGCCAGCAGTTCCCGACCTAATGTATTCTATGGCTACACCTTC. This sequence encodes CASSSRPNVFYGYTF.

This clonotype has only a few counts. The chain joins TRBV6-8 to TRBJ1-6, with D uncertain. CDR1 and CDR2 (germline): MNHGY, SAAAGT. This CDR3 has 15 residues. V lost 5 bases and J lost 5, with 13 bases in between. The CDR3 sequence: CASSEDRPNNSPLHF. The CDR3 nucleotides read TGTGCCAGCAGTGAGGACCGTCCCAATAATTCACCCCTCCACTTT.

The chain is built from TRBV7-3 and TRBJ1-1; D gene ambiguous. This CDR3 is 17 amino acids long. Germline CDR1 reads SGHTA; CDR2 reads FQGTGA. V lost 1 base and J lost 4, with 19 bases in between. The DNA for the CDR3 is TGTGCCAGCAGCTTAAAGGGTCTGGTAGTGAGTGGCACTGAAGCTTTCTTT. Protein: CASSLKGLVVSGTEAFF.